This T cell receptor (beta chain) originates from a study of blood T cell repertoires in COVID-19. Assay: immunoSEQ multiplex PCR; the TCRdb copy retains only in-frame clones and omits some. The sample gives around 50,000 clones, 88% of which show up once; about 10% is in the top ten. Germline-derived CDR1 and CDR2 are MNHNS and SASEGT. The CDR3 runs to 15 residues. The V end was cut by 2 bases, the J end by 7 bases, with 15 bases between. The receptor's source is a man aged 45 to 65 with active COVID-19. The J gene is TRBJ2-1, the V gene TRBV6-1; perhaps TRBD2 as D (6 bases). The sample comprised peripheral blood. The CDR3, as DNA: TGTGCCAGCAGTGAATTTGGCCCAGGGAGGAATGAGCAGTTCTTC. This translates into CASSEFGPGRNEQFF.